These 15 T cell receptor beta chains share one sample of origin, sequenced in a study of CD8 T cells in ankylosing spondylitis (dated by TCRdb to the late 2010s). The library came from 5' RACE. These reads were obtained on an Illumina HiSeq 2500. The public reads were reprocessed in TCRdb via fastp at Q25 and MiXCR, keeping in-frame beta chains. Every distinct CDR3 protein forms one entry, paired with its most common genes and DNA. This sample lists some 140,000 distinct CDR3 sequences; roughly 18% were detected once. Around a third of the sample rests with the top ten. Points the paper makes about the study in general: A TCR beta motif of several highly homologous amino acid variants appeared characteristic of blood from ankylosing spondylitis patients.

Antigens of these TCRs are unknown. Sequencing input: blood, either unsorted or a sorted T cell fraction (not recorded which). Source of these receptors: a male donor with ankylosing spondylitis.

V and J are TRBV4-1 and TRBJ2-1; 8 bases agree with TRBD2. V was clipped by 1 base and J by 7 bases; unmatched bases: 9. The germline CDR1 and CDR2 sequences are MGHRA and YSYEKL. The CDR3 contains 16 residues. Here the CDR3 reads CASSQVQAGDVNEQFF. The DNA of the CDR3 is TGCGCCAGCAGCCAAGTCCAAGCGGGAGATGTGAATGAGCAGTTCTTC.

This clonotype was picked up a small number of times. V gene TRBV4-1 combines with J gene TRBJ2-1, with 8 nucleotides matching TRBD2. Germline V gene lookup returns CDR1 MGHRA and CDR2 YSYEKL. V dropped 1 base and J dropped 6; count of bases not matched to a gene: 5. CDR3 length equals 15 residues. In DNA, the CDR3 is TGCGCCAGCAGCCAAGCCAGCGGGAGCGGCAATGAGCAGTTCTTC. It specifies CASSQASGSGNEQFF.

In its sample, this clonotype was seen many times. V and J are TRBV25-1 and TRBJ2-1; D is uncertain. The CDR3 covers 13 residues. V lost 4 bases, J lost 6 bases, and 10 bases lay in between. Germline CDR1 reads MGHDK; CDR2 reads SYGVNS. This CDR3 reads CASSGPNFNEQFF. The CDR3 coding sequence is TGTGCCAGCAGTGGTCCCAATTTCAATGAGCAGTTCTTC.

Only a few counts were recorded for this clonotype. The V gene is TRBV6-2 or TRBV6-3, the J gene TRBJ2-3; perhaps TRBD1 as D (5 bases). The CDR3 totals 15 residues. Germline CDR1 reads MNHEY; CDR2 reads SVGEGT. V shed 4 bases and J shed 0 bases, with 11 bases lying between them. CDR3 sequence: CASSWNQGSTDTQYF. CDR3 bases: TGTGCCAGCAGTTGGAACCAGGGTAGCACAGATACGCAGTATTTT.

CDR3 in amino acids: CASSPLNTEAFF. CDR3 DNA sequence: TGTGCCAGCAGCCCGTTAAACACTGAAGCTTTCTTT. The chain couples TRBV7-9 to TRBJ1-1; D call uncertain. Trimming pared 5 bases from V and 2 bases from J, leaving 6 bases between. The CDR3 is 12 residues long. From germline, CDR1 is SEHNR and CDR2 FQNEAQ (reference sequence).

This clonotype occurred a few times. This chain links TRBV6-2 or TRBV6-3 with TRBJ1-5; D remains unclear. Trimming stripped 5 bases from V and 7 bases from J, with 12 bases between. CDR3 length equals 13 residues. The V gene's germline CDR1 is MNHEY and CDR2 SVGEGT. The DNA of the CDR3 is TGTGCCAGCAGTGACCCGGCGGGCCAGCCCCAGCATTTT. Translating gives CASSDPAGQPQHF.

This clonotype has only a few counts. The chain combines TRBV5-1 with TRBJ1-2, with TRBD1 matching 8 bases. CDR3 length: 14 residues. V shed 3 bases, J shed 3 bases, and the junction held 4 bases outside the gene matches. The germline V gene has CDR1 SGHRS and CDR2 YFSETQ. CDR3 residues: CASSYTGQDYGYTF. In DNA form, the CDR3 reads TGCGCCAGCAGCTATACGGGACAGGACTATGGCTACACCTTC.

The CDR3 here is CATRPMYQETQYF. CDR3 nucleotide sequence: TGTGCCACAAGACCCATGTACCAAGAGACCCAGTACTTC. This chain uses TRBV2 with TRBJ2-5; D call uncertain. CDR1 SNHLY and CDR2 FYNNEI come from the germline V gene. The CDR3 runs to 13 residues. Trimming removed 10 bases at V and 0 bases at J, with 12 bases between.

CDR3 in DNA: TGCAGCGTTGACTCGGGAGTGAATAGTGAGCAGTTCTTC. Translation: CSVDSGVNSEQFF. This chain joins TRBV29-1 and TRBJ2-1, with D tentatively TRBD2 (6 bases). This CDR3 region has 13 residues. With 3 bases removed from V and 9 bases from J, the gap between germline ends came to 15 bases. Per germline, CDR1 SQVTM and CDR2 ANQGSEA.

The CDR3 region is CASSVADRATTDTQYF. Written as DNA, the CDR3 is TGTGCCAGCAGCGTAGCGGACAGGGCAACTACAGATACGCAGTATTTT. The chain is built from TRBV9 and TRBJ2-3; the match to TRBD1 covers 8 bases. With 0 bases clipped from V and 3 bases from J, the junction kept 6 bases outside the gene matches. Germline loops: CDR1 SGDLS, CDR2 YYNGEE. The CDR3 is 16 amino acids.

In this sample, this clonotype turned up a few times. The chain combines TRBV24-1 with TRBJ2-1, with D unclear. Trimming left V 7 bases short and J 4 bases short, with 16 bases between. Germline-derived CDR1 and CDR2 are KGHDR and SFDVKD. This CDR3 has 15 residues. The CDR3 here is CATRARGASYNEQFF. In DNA, the CDR3 is TGTGCCACCAGGGCCCGCGGCGCGTCGTACAATGAGCAGTTCTTC.

This clonotype showed up just a few times. The chain employs TRBV29-1 and TRBJ2-7, with a possible D match to TRBD2 (6 bases). The CDR3 is 14 amino acids. The germline V and J ends were trimmed by 4 bases and 6 bases, with 19 bases remaining between them. Germline CDR1 SQVTM, CDR2 ANQGSEA. The CDR3: CSVVTRESLSEQYF. CDR3 nucleotide sequence: TGCAGCGTTGTCACCCGGGAGAGTCTGTCCGAGCAGTACTTC.

This clonotype has a handful of counts. V and J are TRBV20-1 and TRBJ2-1, with TRBD2 matching 8 bases. The CDR3 is 16 amino acids. J was trimmed by 0 bases and V by 5 bases; bases with no gene match: 9. Germline V gene lookup returns CDR1 DFQATT and CDR2 SNEGSKA (reference sequence). For the CDR3, the DNA is TGCAGTGCTCGACCCGTAGCGGGGACCTCCTACAATGAGCAGTTCTTC. This sequence encodes CSARPVAGTSYNEQFF.

V and J are TRBV19 and TRBJ1-2, with 7 bases identical to TRBD1. Unmatched junction bases numbered 5, after V lost 2 bases and J lost 8 bases. The CDR3 has 13 residues. Per germline, CDR1 LNHDA and CDR2 SQIVND (reference sequence). The CDR3 DNA is TGTGCCAGTAGTATAAGCACAGGGGTAGGCTACACCTTC. Encoded protein: CASSISTGVGYTF.

The chain combines TRBV14 with TRBJ2-5; 10 nucleotides agree with TRBD2. CDR1 and CDR2 from the germline V gene are SGHDN and FVKESK. The CDR3 is made up of 17 amino acids. The V segment lost 3 bases and the J segment 2 bases; nucleotides outside the gene matches: 9. CDR3 protein: CASSHGLAAFPQETQYF. The DNA for the CDR3 is TGTGCCAGCAGCCACGGACTAGCGGCATTCCCTCAAGAGACCCAGTACTTC.